These 6 T cell receptor beta chains came from one sample sequenced in a study of cytomegalovirus exposure and HLA in healthy donors. Use of 60 Vbeta and 13 Jbeta primers characterized the PCR. Here immunoSEQ multiplex PCR was the method, and the copy in TCRdb shows in-frame clones only, minus some. The sample holds about 180,000 clones, 82% seen once. Sequenced material: PBMCs. The receptors shown here come from a man aged 35-49 years in good health and CMV-seronegative.

This chain joins TRBV6-6 and TRBJ2-3; 8 positions agree with TRBD2. The CDR3 sequence is 16 residues long. The V segment lost 0 bases and the J segment 5 bases; nucleotides outside the gene matches: 7. CDR1 and CDR2 (germline): MNHNY, SVGAGI (reference sequence). DNA of the CDR3: TGTGCCAGCAGTTACTCGAAGGGACTAGGTTTAGATACGCAGTATTTT. This gives the protein CASSYSKGLGLDTQYF.

The CDR3 sequence is CASSEDWTGGSTDTQYF. The CDR3 bases are TGTGCCAGCAGTGAAGACTGGACGGGGGGAAGCACAGATACGCAGTATTTT. The chain couples TRBV6-1 to TRBJ2-3; 7 nucleotides align to TRBD2. CDR1 is MNHNS and CDR2 is SASEGT in the germline V gene. This CDR3 has 17 residues. J was trimmed by 0 bases and V by 1 base; bases with no gene match: 7.

The V call is TRBV19, the J call TRBJ2-2, with 15 nucleotides matching TRBD2. The V gene's germline CDR1 is LNHDA and CDR2 SQIVND (reference sequence). The CDR3 has 16 amino acids. V trimming: 8 bases; J trimming: 5 bases; junction bases outside the gene matches: 6. This chain's CDR3 is CASLRTSGRGTGELFF. CDR3 nucleotide sequence: TGTGCCAGTCTACGGACTAGCGGGAGGGGAACCGGGGAGCTGTTTTTT.

The chain has TRBV6-6 and TRBJ1-2, with D tentatively TRBD1 (5 bases). This CDR3 has 13 residues. Germline V gives CDR1 MNHNY, CDR2 SVGAGI (reference sequence). The V gene lost 6 bases and the J gene lost 10 bases, with 18 bases spanning the gap. CDR3 DNA: TGTGCCAGCAGCACGGTCGGGGACTTGGACTACACCTTC. Translation gives CASSTVGDLDYTF.

The gene calls are TRBV11-2 and TRBJ2-7; 10 bases match TRBD1. Germline CDR1 reads SGHAT; CDR2 reads FQNNGV. Trimming took 1 base from V and 7 from J; bases not matched to a gene: 1. The CDR3 spans 13 residues. As DNA, the CDR3 is TGTGCCAGCAGCTTAGGGACAGGGGGGGAGCAGTACTTC. The encoded protein is CASSLGTGGEQYF.

The J gene is TRBJ2-5, the V gene TRBV7-3, with 9 bases that match TRBD1. The J call may be mistaken, given a closer DNA end match to TRBJ2-7. The V gene's germline CDR1 is SGHTA and CDR2 FQGTGA. The CDR3 runs 15 residues. The CDR3 loop is CASSLRSGQGYEQYF. The CDR3 coding sequence is TGTGCCAGCAGCTTAAGATCAGGACAGGGGTACGAGCAGTACTTC.